Shown below are 22 T cell receptor beta chains from a single sample sequenced in a study of neurological immune-mediated disorders (dated by TCRdb to the late 2010s). Libraries were constructed by 5' RACE. The instrument was an Illumina HiSeq 2500. TCRdb reprocessed the public reads (quality trimming at Q25 with fastp, clone calling with MiXCR) and kept in-frame beta chains. One record per CDR3 amino acid sequence lists the most common genes and DNA. The sample table shows under 85,000 distinct CDR3 sequences, and approximately 10% are seen once. The ten largest clones capture 1.8% of the sample. Sequences were obtained from PBMCs. The receptor source for this set is a man aged 35 to 55 in good health.

Many counts were recorded for this clonotype. The rearrangement joins TRBV15 to TRBJ2-2, with D possibly matching TRBD2 (7 bases). Looked up from germline, CDR1 is LNHNV and CDR2 is YYDKDF (reference sequence). This CDR3 comprises 16 residues. V was shortened by 2 bases and J by 6 bases, with 16 bases between the two germline ends. The CDR3 loop reads CATSRSGEGVSGELFF. CDR3 nucleotide sequence: TGTGCCACCAGCAGAAGCGGGGAGGGGGTTTCCGGGGAGCTGTTTTTT.

At least ten counts were recorded for this clonotype. The rearrangement links TRBV28 to TRBJ2-1, with D possibly called TRBD1 or TRBD2 (5 bases each). Deletions cut 3 bases from V and 8 bases from J, with 17 bases between. In germline, CDR1 is MDHEN, CDR2 SYDVKM. This CDR3 contains 15 residues. In nucleotides, the CDR3 is TGTGCCAGCAGTTTGGATAGAGGGGCTTGGGATGAGCAGTTCTTC. This gives the protein CASSLDRGAWDEQFF.

This clonotype was picked up many times. The chain couples TRBV6-5 to TRBJ2-1; 10 bases are shared with TRBD2. The length of the CDR3 is 14 residues. The V and J ends lost 8 bases and 5 bases, in that order; junction bases with no gene match: 6. CDR1 is MNHEY and CDR2 is SVGAGI in the germline V gene. For the CDR3, the DNA is TGTGCCAGCGTGGGCCTAGCGGGGGACAATGAGCAGTTCTTC. It codes for CASVGLAGDNEQFF.

This clonotype showed up many times. V and J are TRBV5-1 and TRBJ2-3; possible D gene TRBD2, 6 bases. Germline values: CDR1 SGHRS, CDR2 YFSETQ. Trimming removed 7 bases at V and 2 bases at J, with 14 bases between. The CDR3 is 14 amino acids. The chain's CDR3 is CASGVGGVTDTQYF. CDR3 coding DNA: TGCGCCAGCGGGGTTGGCGGGGTCACAGATACGCAGTATTTT.

This clonotype was seen a handful of times. The J gene is TRBJ2-7, the V gene TRBV6-1; D remains ambiguous. The CDR3 sequence is 11 residues long. CDR1 is MNHNS and CDR2 is SASEGT in the germline V gene. Trimming stripped 11 bases from V and 2 bases from J, with 10 bases between. CDR3 coding DNA: TGTGCCGCCCCGGGTGCCTACGAGCAGTACTTC. This gives the protein CAAPGAYEQYF.

In its sample, this clonotype was seen many times. The chain combines TRBV20-1 with TRBJ2-1, with 8 positions matching TRBD2. CDR1 and CDR2 from the germline V gene are DFQATT and SNEGSKA (reference sequence). The J segment lost 0 bases and the V segment lost 6 bases, leaving 13 bases of the junction unmatched. The CDR3 is made up of 17 amino acids. As DNA, the CDR3 is TGCAGTGCCCCAACGGGGGGGTACGTCCTCTCCTACAATGAGCAGTTCTTC. It translates to CSAPTGGYVLSYNEQFF.

This clonotype was detected many times. The V call is TRBV7-9, the J call TRBJ2-1; TRBD2 aligns across 9 bases. The CDR3 loop spans 16 amino acids. In germline, CDR1 is SEHNR, CDR2 FQNEAQ (reference sequence). After removal of 2 bases from V and 6 bases from J, the junction contained 8 bases not matched to a gene. CDR3 coding DNA: TGTGCCAGCAGCTTAATCGGTCTAGCGGGGCCCAATGAGCAGTTCTTC. Its protein is CASSLIGLAGPNEQFF.

This clonotype appeared many times. CDR3 residues: CASSFRLFGGDNEQFF. The DNA for the CDR3 is TGTGCCAGCAGTTTTAGACTTTTCGGTGGTGACAATGAGCAGTTCTTC. This sequence joins TRBV12-3 or TRBV12-4 and TRBJ2-1; the D is unclear. The CDR3 contains 16 residues. V dropped 3 bases and J dropped 5 bases, with 17 bases sitting between them.

At least ten counts were recorded for this clonotype. V is TRBV28 and J is TRBJ2-1, with 8 nucleotides matching TRBD2. The V and J ends lost 2 bases and 8 bases, in that order; junction bases with no gene match: 8. The V gene's germline CDR1 is MDHEN and CDR2 SYDVKM. The CDR3 sequence is 15 residues long. This CDR3 is CASSLGTSYGDEQFF. The CDR3 coding sequence is TGTGCCAGCAGTTTAGGGACTAGTTATGGGGATGAGCAGTTCTTC. Full variable domain (missing parts from reference TRBV28 and TRBJ2-1): DVKVTQSSRYLVKRTGEKVFLECVQDMDHENMFWYRQDPGLGLRLIYFSYDVKMKEKGDIPEGYSVSREKKERFSLILESASTNQTSMYLCASSLGTSYGDEQFFGPGTRLTVL.

Ten or more counts support this clonotype. The chain employs TRBV12-3 or TRBV12-4 and TRBJ2-3, with TRBD2 matching 10 bases. The CDR3 contains 15 residues. Trimming took 1 base from V and 3 from J; bases not matched to a gene: 1. CDR3 coding DNA: TGTGCCAGCAGTTTAGAGCGGGAGGGGACAGATACGCAGTATTTT. Its translation is CASSLEREGTDTQYF.

This clonotype was counted many times. CDR3 sequence: CASSLSGEAFF. The CDR3 nucleotides read TGCGCCAGCAGCTTGTCGGGTGAAGCTTTCTTT. The chain combines TRBV5-1 with TRBJ1-1; D gene ambiguous. CDR1 is SGHRS, CDR2 YFSETQ, per germline. Between the trimmed V and J ends, which lost 1 base and 7 bases, there was a span of 5 bases. CDR3 length: 11 residues.

This clonotype was counted at least ten times. The chain recombines TRBV9 with TRBJ1-3; 11 nucleotides align to TRBD1. The trim removed 3 bases at V and 4 bases at J, leaving 9 bases unmatched. The germline V gene encodes CDR1 SGDLS and CDR2 YYNGEE. The CDR3 totals 17 residues. The CDR3 sequence is CASSGPGTGGRGNTIYF. The CDR3 DNA is TGTGCCAGCAGCGGTCCCGGGACAGGGGGGCGCGGAAACACCATATATTTT.

The sample holds many counts of this clonotype. The chain recombines TRBV9 with TRBJ2-2; TRBD2 matches 7 bases. The trim removed 2 bases at V and 4 bases at J, leaving 5 bases unmatched. Germline loops: CDR1 SGDLS, CDR2 YYNGEE. The CDR3 extends over 15 amino acids. The DNA of the CDR3 is TGTGCCAGCAGCGTGGGGAGGGGCAGCACCGGGGAGCTGTTTTTT. It encodes CASSVGRGSTGELFF.

This clonotype showed up many times. The chain combines TRBV5-1 with TRBJ1-2; 9 nucleotides line up with TRBD1. Germline lookup yields CDR1 SGHRS and CDR2 YFSETQ. The CDR3 length is 13 residues. V trimming: 4 bases; J trimming: 7 bases; junction bases outside the gene matches: 5. CDR3 in amino acids: CASSLQGARGYTF. The CDR3 DNA is TGCGCCAGCAGCCTACAGGGGGCTCGTGGCTACACCTTC. The full variable domain, completed using reference TRBV5-1 and TRBJ1-2, is KAGVTQTPRYLIKTRGQQVTLSCSPISGHRSVSWYQQTPGQGLQFLFEYFSETQRNKGNFPGRFSGRQFSNSRSEMNVSTLELGDSALYLCASSLQGARGYTFGSGTRLTVV.

In this sample, this clonotype turned up many times. This CDR3 is CASSIYRDTEAFF. Here the CDR3 DNA reads TGTGCCAGTAGTATTTACAGGGACACTGAAGCTTTCTTT. V is TRBV19 and J is TRBJ1-1, with D maybe TRBD1 (6 bases). The CDR3 runs to 13 residues. In germline, CDR1 is LNHDA, CDR2 SQIVND (reference sequence). Trimming removed 3 bases from V and 3 bases from J, with 8 bases in between.

In its sample, this clonotype was seen many times. The genes are TRBV5-5 and TRBJ2-7, with D possibly being TRBD2 (5 bases). Germline lookup yields CDR1 SGHKS and CDR2 YYEKEE (reference sequence). V was shortened by 3 bases and J by 2 bases, with 21 bases between the two germline ends. The CDR3 length is 17 residues. In DNA form, the CDR3 reads TGTGCCAGCAGCTCGCCCATCAGAGGGCCTAGCCCCTACGAGCAGTACTTC. It encodes CASSSPIRGPSPYEQYF.

In this sample, this clonotype turned up many times. The rearrangement uses TRBV5-1 and TRBJ2-1; 12 bases match TRBD2. This CDR3 region has 14 residues. CDR1 is SGHRS, CDR2 YFSETQ, per germline. V shed 5 bases and J 9 bases; nucleotides not matched to a gene: 6. The CDR3 loop is CASRKTSGSSEQFF. For the CDR3, the DNA is TGCGCCAGCAGAAAGACTAGCGGGAGTTCTGAGCAGTTCTTC.

The V call is TRBV24-1, the J call TRBJ1-1, with TRBD1 identical over 10 bases. The CDR3 is 15 residues long. Trimming removed 3 bases from V and 3 bases from J; junction bases left unmatched: 3. The V gene's germline CDR1 is KGHDR and CDR2 SFDVKD. Written as DNA, the CDR3 is TGTGCCACCAGTGATGCCGGGACAGGGGACACTGAAGCTTTCTTT. Protein sequence: CATSDAGTGDTEAFF.

This clonotype was found many times. V gene TRBV2 combines with J gene TRBJ1-2; D possibly corresponds to TRBD1 (5 bases). The CDR3 sequence is 14 residues long. Trimming removed 2 bases at V and 2 bases at J, with 9 bases between. Germline lookup yields CDR1 SNHLY and CDR2 FYNNEI. CDR3 sequence (DNA): TGTGCCAGCAGTGAAAGTCGACAGAACTATGGCTACACCTTC. It encodes CASSESRQNYGYTF.

This clonotype was recorded many times. The junction shows a germline mismatch at one end, possibly a read error. The chain employs TRBV7-7 and TRBJ2-5; D remains unclear. The germline CDR1 and CDR2 sequences are SSHAT and FNYEAQ (reference sequence). This CDR3 spans 14 amino acids. DNA for the CDR3: TGTGCTAGCAGCTTAGGAGAGAGTAGAGAGACCCAGTACTTC. This translates into CASSLGESRETQYF. The whole variable domain, filled in from reference TRBV7-7 and TRBJ2-5, reads GAGVSQSPRYKVTKRGQDVTLRCDPISSHATLYWYQQALGQGPEFLTYFNYEAQPDKSGLPSDRFSAERPEGSISTLTIQRTEQRDSAMYRCASSLGESRETQYFGPGTRLLVL.

The chain recombines TRBV20-1 with TRBJ2-2; D is possibly TRBD1 or TRBD2 (5 bases each). Germline loops: CDR1 DFQATT, CDR2 SNEGSKA (reference sequence). The CDR3 is 16 residues long. V was clipped by 3 bases and J by 0 bases, with 14 bases between them. This CDR3 is CSARSRGTPNTGELFF. The CDR3 region has the DNA TGCAGTGCTAGGAGTAGAGGGACGCCGAACACCGGGGAGCTGTTTTTT.

This clonotype was seen repeatedly, ten times or more. The V call is TRBV20-1, the J call TRBJ2-3; 8 nucleotides line up with TRBD1. Trimming removed 6 bases from V and 6 bases from J; junction bases left unmatched: 11. Germline CDR1 reads DFQATT; CDR2 reads SNEGSKA (reference sequence). This CDR3 comprises 14 residues. The CDR3 bases are TGCAGTGCACTCCTGGGGACAGGAGGGGATACGCAGTATTTT. Its protein is CSALLGTGGDTQYF.